These T cell receptor beta chains were read from a single sample in a study of Graves' ophthalmopathy and Graves' hyperthyroidism. TCRdb used MiXCR to reprocess the multiplex PCR reads, holding one entry per CDR3 protein. The sample has approximately 380,000 distinct CDR3 sequences; around 20% are singletons. Sequenced sample: peripheral blood. The receptors here all came from a woman aged 18-30 years with stable Graves' hyperthyroidism. Both conserved end residues are part of each CDR3. Fields, in order: D gene, V gene, CDR3 protein. D genes are given only for firm matches.

>.|TRBV28
CASRSSPGHPPKTQYF
>.|TRBV28
CASNVDTYEQYF
>.|TRBV12-3/TRBV12-4
CASTRARVPGELFF
>.|TRBV5-1
CASSREGDGRAGYTF
>TRBD1|TRBV2
CASRFRDRNNSPLHF
>TRBD1|TRBV6-5
CASSYDRVTYEQYF
>.|TRBV10-1
CASSPSGVPTEAFF
>.|TRBV20-1
CSARGRNQETQYF
>TRBD2|TRBV6-2/TRBV6-3
CASTPSGLAAYDKETQYF
>.|TRBV18
CASSLRRDVSNQPQHF
>.|TRBV30
CAWGYSYEQYF
>TRBD2|TRBV20-1
CSARTSGIHEQYF
>TRBD1|TRBV18
CASSSQGGENTEAFF
>.|TRBV5-5
CASSFSSQETQYF
>TRBD2|TRBV11-2
CASSLDPDSGSGGEQYF
>.|TRBV19
CASSPSAGAGNTIYF
>.|TRBV27
CASSLGQPGKSGANVLTF
>.|TRBV30
CAWGITASSGYGYTF
>.|TRBV6-2/TRBV6-3
CASSLSVGYGTQYF
>TRBD1|TRBV6-2/TRBV6-3
CASSLGQWFTEAFF
>.|TRBV6-5
CASSLQAGYEQYF
>.|TRBV15
CATSRDRASYEQYF
>TRBD1|TRBV30
CAWTTGVGNTIYF
>.|TRBV9
CASSVGGSKTQYF
>.|TRBV11-2
CASSSPSLGRGGELFF
>.|TRBV27
CASWGLNSYEQYF
>.|TRBV20-1
CSARGVGSSYEQYF
>.|TRBV12-3/TRBV12-4
CASSLRGNQPQHF
>.|TRBV18
CASSPAGLDTEAFF
>.|TRBV30
CAWSGGGGYGYTF
>.|TRBV6-1
CASSEGPRSGNTIYF
>.|TRBV5-1
CASSLIRGPYEQYF
>TRBD1|TRBV29-1
CSSLGTAYGYTF